This T cell receptor beta chain came from a study of radiotherapy plus CTLA-4 blockade in lung cancer. Chemo-refractory metastatic non-small-cell lung cancer patients received focal radiation with ipilimumab CTLA-4 blockade. Study-level findings and limits: Subsequent to radiotherapy plus ipilimumab, tumor-derived TCR clones underwent expansion in blood.

Germline loops: CDR1 GTSNPN, CDR2 SVGIG (reference sequence). The CDR3 has 14 residues. J was trimmed by 1 base and V by 8 bases; bases with no gene match: 6. Clones were read by immunoSEQ multiplex PCR, and TCRdb kept only the in-frame ones, dropping some. The sample contains about 57,000 clones, less than 85% of which appear only once. A word on this clone: The antigen remains unidentified.

This rearrangement joins TRBV30 to TRBJ2-2; 8 bases line up with TRBD1. The specimen comprised peripheral blood, sampled from a patient treated with radiotherapy plus ipilimumab. This TCR came from a human donor with non-small cell lung cancer who had a complete response to radiotherapy plus ipilimumab. The CDR3 here is CAQRGTGNTGELFF. DNA of the CDR3: TGTGCCCAAAGGGGGACAGGGAACACCGGGGAGCTGTTTTTT. Drawing the rest from reference TRBV30 and TRBJ2-2, the complete variable domain is SQTIHQWPATLVQPVGSPLSLECTVEGTSNPNLYWYRQAAGRGLQLLFYSVGIGQISSEVPQNLSASRPQDRQFILSSKKLLLSDSGFYLCAQRGTGNTGELFFGEGSRLTVL.